A selection of T cell receptor beta chains follows, all from one sample in a study of blood T cell repertoires in COVID-19. TCRdb keeps only in-frame clones here, not all; method: immunoSEQ multiplex PCR. The data contain around 280,000 clones, around 86% of them singletons. Material for sequencing was peripheral blood. The source is a man in his 70s with acute or convalescent COVID-19. CDR3s include the opening cysteine and the closing phenylalanine or tryptophan. Each record gives: CDR3 protein, CDR3 DNA, clone size, V gene, J gene, D gene. A D gene is named only where the DNA matches it firmly. Size is omitted from some rows. Given values are once, few, many or a class for expanded clones.

CASSVLGGFSGANVLTF,TGTGCCAGCAGCGTACTCGGCGGGTTCTCTGGGGCCAACGTCCTGACTTTC,.,TRBV9,TRBJ2-6,.
CASSQDVVGNTIYF,TGTGCCAGCAGCCAAGATGTCGTTGGAAACACCATATATTTT,.,TRBV4-2,TRBJ1-3,.
CASSGTGYGYTF,TGTGCCAGCAGTGGGACAGGGTATGGCTACACCTTC,.,TRBV12-3/TRBV12-4,TRBJ1-2,TRBD1
CASSVKDRGWEQYF,TGTGCCAGCAGCGTGAAGGACAGGGGCTGGGAGCAGTACTTC,.,TRBV9,TRBJ2-7,TRBD1
CASSQDGQGGLYEQYF,TGTGCCAGCAGCCAAGACGGACAGGGAGGCCTATACGAGCAGTACTTC,.,TRBV4-2,TRBJ2-7,TRBD1
CASSLDRGGDTEAFF,TGTGCCAGCAGCTTAGACAGGGGGGGAGACACTGAAGCTTTCTTT,.,TRBV7-6,TRBJ1-1,TRBD1
CASSLGGGIFETQYF,TGTGCCAGCAGCTTAGGTGGAGGGATTTTTGAGACCCAGTACTTC,.,TRBV7-9,TRBJ2-5,.
CASSDLASGSGDEQFF,TGTGCCAGCAGTGACTTGGCAAGCGGGAGTGGGGATGAGCAGTTCTTC,few,TRBV6-1,TRBJ2-1,TRBD2
CASSFGLAGGLPDTQYF,TGCGCCAGCAGCTTCGGACTAGCGGGAGGGCTACCAGATACGCAGTATTTT,.,TRBV5-1,TRBJ2-3,TRBD2
CASSVEGALDSPLHF,TGTGCCAGCAGCGTAGAAGGGGCTCTAGATTCACCCCTCCACTTT,.,TRBV9,TRBJ1-6,.
CASSGRTSGRRELFF,TGTGCCAGCAGCGGAAGGACTAGCGGGAGGAGGGAGTTGTTTTTT,few,TRBV7-2,TRBJ2-2,TRBD2
CASSQVGTDKELYGYTF,TGTGCCAGCAGCCAAGTTGGGACAGATAAGGAACTCTATGGCTACACCTTC,few,TRBV4-2,TRBJ1-2,TRBD1
CASSHLAGGQEAQYF,TGCGCCAGCAGCCATTTAGCGGGGGGCCAAGAGGCCCAGTACTTC,.,TRBV4-1,TRBJ2-5,TRBD2
CASSSSSGANVLTF,TGTGCCAGCAGTTCCAGTTCTGGGGCCAACGTCCTGACTTTC,.,TRBV28,TRBJ2-6,.
CASSQAGTSGGYTDTQYF,TGTGCCAGCAGCCAAGCGGGGACTAGCGGGGGGTACACAGATACGCAGTATTTT,.,TRBV3-1/TRBV3-2,TRBJ2-3,TRBD2
CASSLALAGGTEQFF,TGTGCCAGCAGCTTGGCCCTAGCGGGGGGGACGGAGCAGTTCTTC,.,TRBV5-5,TRBJ2-1,TRBD2
CASSQDHGITDTQYF,TGCGCCAGCAGCCAAGATCACGGGATCACAGATACGCAGTATTTT,.,TRBV4-3,TRBJ2-3,.
CASSLHGGRAEADTQYF,TGTGCCAGCAGCTTGCATGGGGGCAGGGCGGAGGCAGATACGCAGTATTTT,once,TRBV5-6,TRBJ2-3,.
CATGQGSVDTQYF,TGTGCCACAGGACAGGGTTCGGTTGATACGCAGTATTTT,.,TRBV24-1,TRBJ2-3,TRBD1
CSVFRDITGELFF,TGCAGCGTGTTCCGGGATATCACCGGGGAGCTGTTTTTT,.,TRBV29-1,TRBJ2-2,.
CASSLAVTGGYNEQFF,TGCGCCAGCAGCTTGGCCGTGACGGGAGGATACAATGAGCAGTTCTTC,few,TRBV5-1,TRBJ2-1,TRBD2
CASSQGASGNNEQFF,TGTGCCAGCAGCCAAGGGGCTAGCGGGAATAATGAGCAGTTCTTC,once,TRBV3-1/TRBV3-2,TRBJ2-1,TRBD2
CASSPGGEVEQFF,TGTGCCAGCTCACCGGGGGGAGAGGTCGAGCAGTTCTTC,.,TRBV18,TRBJ2-1,.
CASSLAGLAGDAHQETQYF,TGTGCCAGCAGCTTAGCGGGACTAGCGGGGGACGCTCACCAAGAGACCCAGTACTTC,.,TRBV7-6,TRBJ2-5,TRBD2
CASRHKGRGTNTEAFF,TGTGCCAGTAGGCATAAGGGCAGGGGCACGAACACTGAAGCTTTCTTT,.,TRBV19,TRBJ1-1,.
CASMKDSLITF,TGTGCCAGCATGAAGGACAGTCTCATCACCTTC,few,TRBV19,TRBJ1-2,.
CASSLLVRSGTRNYEQYF,TGTGCCAGCAGTTTATTGGTCCGCTCCGGGACACGAAACTACGAGCAGTACTTC,.,TRBV28,TRBJ2-7,.
CASSEVGTAQYF,TGTGCCAGCAGTGAGGTTGGGACTGCGCAGTATTTT,.,TRBV6-1,TRBJ2-3,.
CASSLVPGQGSYNEQFF,TGTGCCAGCAGCCTAGTCCCGGGACAGGGGTCCTACAATGAGCAGTTCTTC,.,TRBV7-9,TRBJ2-1,TRBD1
CASRLWGANYGYTF,TGTGCCAGCCGCCTCTGGGGAGCTAACTATGGCTACACCTTC,.,TRBV6-2/TRBV6-3,TRBJ1-2,.
CASSLGPTSGPAADTQYF,TGCGCCAGCAGCTTGGGGCCGACTAGCGGGCCGGCGGCAGATACGCAGTATTTT,.,TRBV5-1,TRBJ2-3,TRBD2
CASSLVTGESPLHF,TGTGCCAGCAGCTTAGTGACAGGGGAATCACCCCTCCACTTT,.,TRBV7-2,TRBJ1-6,TRBD1
CASSFRGALLGNQPQHF,TGTGCCAGCAGTTTCCGGGGGGCACTCTTGGGCAATCAGCCCCAGCATTTT,.,TRBV28,TRBJ1-5,.
CARSLVSLGEETQYF,TGTGCCAGAAGCTTGGTTTCTTTAGGAGAAGAGACCCAGTACTTC,.,TRBV5-3,TRBJ2-5,.
CASSTSGYSYEQYF,TGTGCCAGCAGTACTAGCGGTTATTCCTACGAGCAGTACTTC,.,TRBV27,TRBJ2-7,TRBD2
CASSPQARGRGYGYTF,TGCGCCAGCAGCCCCCAAGCGCGGGGAAGGGGCTATGGCTACACCTTC,.,TRBV4-3,TRBJ1-2,.
CASSKQGALIYNEQFF,TGTGCCAGCAGCAAACAGGGGGCTCTTATTTACAATGAGCAGTTCTTC,.,TRBV21-1,TRBJ2-1,.
CASSMGQGLNSPLHF,TGCGCCAGCAGCATGGGACAGGGACTGAATTCACCCCTCCACTTT,few,TRBV5-1,TRBJ1-6,TRBD1
CASSYGGAGTDTQYF,TGTGCCAGCAGTTACGGGGGGGCCGGCACAGATACGCAGTATTTT,.,TRBV28,TRBJ2-3,TRBD2
CASRQDRANSPLHF,TGTGCCAGCAGACAAGACAGGGCCAATTCACCCCTCCACTTT,few,TRBV7-9,TRBJ1-6,TRBD1
CASGGQGSNQPQHF,TGTGCCAGCGGGGGACAGGGAAGCAATCAGCCCCAGCATTTT,.,TRBV7-9,TRBJ1-5,TRBD1
CASSYGRTGVSYEQYF,TGTGCCAGCAGTTACGGCAGGACAGGGGTCTCCTACGAGCAGTACTTC,.,TRBV6-5,TRBJ2-7,TRBD1
CASSFKGQGYEQYF,TGTGCCAGCAGCTTTAAGGGACAGGGGTACGAGCAGTACTTC,.,TRBV7-2,TRBJ2-7,TRBD1
CASTFGGTETQYF,TGTGCCAGCACCTTTGGCGGGACGGAGACCCAGTACTTC,.,TRBV5-6,TRBJ2-5,.
CASSQGNSGAYNEQFF,TGCGCCAGCAGCCAAGGAAATAGCGGGGCCTACAATGAGCAGTTCTTC,.,TRBV4-1,TRBJ2-1,TRBD2
CASSGAGSTDTQYF,TGTGCCAGCAGTGGGGCGGGTTCCACAGATACGCAGTATTTT,.,TRBV2,TRBJ2-3,.
CASSRGHLFPYNEQFF,TGTGCCAGCAGCCGAGGACACCTATTTCCCTACAATGAGCAGTTCTTC,.,TRBV28,TRBJ2-1,.
CASSLGQGAYYGYTF,TGTGCCAGCAGTTTAGGACAGGGGGCGTACTATGGCTACACCTTC,.,TRBV28,TRBJ1-2,TRBD1
CASGQGFYEQYF,TGTGCCAGCGGACAGGGGTTTTACGAGCAGTACTTC,.,TRBV6-5,TRBJ2-7,TRBD1
CASSWARDYGYTF,TGCGCCAGCAGCTGGGCCCGCGACTATGGCTACACCTTC,once,TRBV4-1,TRBJ1-2,.
CASSQGSGRDSYEQYF,TGCGCCAGCAGCCAGGGTAGCGGGAGGGACTCCTACGAGCAGTACTTC,.,TRBV4-3,TRBJ2-7,TRBD2